Presented here are 30 T cell receptor beta chains from one specimen sequenced in a study of T cell clonotyping in hematopoietic cell transplantation. TCRdb keeps only in-frame clones here, not all; method: immunoSEQ multiplex PCR. The table records about 45,000 clones, roughly four fifths of them present only once. Time point given: recipient sample about 28 days before transplant, after cytoreduction. Sequencing used peripheral blood mononuclear cells, obtained before stem cell transplant. These receptors came from a man between 60 and 70 years old with myelodysplastic syndrome. Some clones in this sample may be carry-over from other donors' samples.

The rearrangement joins TRBV29-1 to TRBJ2-5; a weak D match, TRBD1 (5 bases). V was cut by 1 base and J by 0 bases, with 15 bases left in between. The CDR3 covers 16 residues. In germline, CDR1 is SQVTM, CDR2 ANQGSEA. CDR3 region: CSVEGGQGKYQETQYF. The CDR3, as DNA: TGCAGCGTTGAAGGGGGCCAGGGAAAGTACCAAGAGACCCAGTACTTC. The variable domain in full, with the rest retrieved from reference TRBV29-1 and TRBJ2-5, is SAVISQKPSRDICQRGTSLTIQCQVDSQVTMMFWYRQQPGQSLTLIATANQGSEATYESGFVIDKFPISRPNLTFSTLTVSNMSPEDSSIYLCSVEGGQGKYQETQYFGPGTRLLVL.

In this sample, this clone turned up a few times. The DNA of the CDR3 is TGTGCCAGCAGCTTAATTGGCCTTAACACCGGGGAGCTGTTTTTT. This codes for CASSLIGLNTGELFF. The chain couples TRBV7-2 to TRBJ2-2, with unresolved D. With 2 bases removed from V and 2 bases from J, the gap between germline ends came to 9 bases. Germline values: CDR1 SGHTA, CDR2 FQGNSA. The CDR3 has 15 residues.

This chain links TRBV28 with TRBJ1-2; D gene ambiguous. V was clipped by 2 bases and J by 6 bases, with 10 bases between them. Germline assignment: CDR1 MDHEN and CDR2 SYDVKM. The CDR3 sequence is 13 residues long. In nucleotides, the CDR3 is TGTGCCAGCAGTTTAAGCGGGCCGCATGGCTACACCTTC. Encoded protein: CASSLSGPHGYTF.

This sequence joins TRBV30 and TRBJ1-6; no clear D gene. This CDR3 is built from 15 residues. V was pared by 0 bases and J by 7 bases, with 13 bases between. Germline CDR1 is GTSNPN and CDR2 is SVGIG (reference sequence). The CDR3 protein is CAWSVSGGRNSPLHF. The DNA for the CDR3 is TGTGCCTGGAGTGTAAGCGGAGGGAGGAATTCACCCCTCCACTTT.

This chain joins TRBV6-5 and TRBJ1-2; tentative D call: TRBD1 (5 bases). The CDR3 sequence is 13 residues long. V was pared by 4 bases and J by 7 bases, with 13 bases between. In germline, CDR1 is MNHEY, CDR2 SVGAGI. The CDR3 nucleotides read TGTGCCAGCAGTTTGGGAGGGGAACGTGGCTACACCTTC. It translates to CASSLGGERGYTF.

The rearrangement joins TRBV27 to TRBJ2-7, with TRBD1 matching 7 bases. The germline gives CDR1 MNHEY, CDR2 SMNVEV (reference sequence). The CDR3 loop spans 14 amino acids. V shed 6 bases, J shed 3 bases, and the junction held 8 bases outside the gene matches. The CDR3 spells CASSVAQGNYEQYF. The CDR3 DNA reads as TGTGCCAGCAGCGTCGCACAGGGGAACTACGAGCAGTACTTC.

The table lists this clone with a few counts. V is TRBV2 and J is TRBJ2-2; 8 bases fit TRBD1. V lost 6 bases, J lost 2 bases, and 5 bases stayed unmatched. The CDR3 covers 15 residues. Germline assignment: CDR1 SNHLY and CDR2 FYNNEI. The CDR3 region is CASRDGQGNTGELFF. The CDR3 DNA reads TGTGCCAGCAGAGATGGACAGGGTAACACCGGGGAGCTGTTTTTT.

The rearrangement joins TRBV7-2 to TRBJ1-1, with TRBD1 identical over 8 bases. The CDR3 consists of 15 residues. Losses at the gene ends were 10 bases for V and 1 base for J; bases not matched to a gene: 11. Per germline, CDR1 SGHTA and CDR2 FQGNSA. CDR3 sequence (DNA): TGTGCCACTCCGGCGCAGGGGGCAGGGAACACTGAAGCTTTCTTT. Translating gives CATPAQGAGNTEAFF.

The genes are TRBV27 and TRBJ2-2; 8 nucleotides align to TRBD1. The CDR3 runs to 14 residues. Germline CDR1 and CDR2: MNHEY and SMNVEV (reference sequence). The trim removed 6 bases at V and 6 bases at J, leaving 6 bases unmatched. The CDR3 region is CASRPRTGSGELFF. The CDR3 DNA follows: TGTGCCAGCAGACCCCGGACAGGGTCCGGGGAGCTGTTTTTT.

The CDR3 here is CASSLVTSYDNEQFF. As DNA, the CDR3 is TGTGCCAGCAGCTTAGTGACTAGCTATGACAATGAGCAGTTCTTC. J is TRBJ2-1 and V is TRBV7-2, with TRBD2 matching 7 bases. The length of the CDR3 is 15 residues. Germline V CDR1 and CDR2: SGHTA, FQGNSA. Trimming took 1 base from V and 5 from J; bases not matched to a gene: 5. Using reference TRBV7-2 and TRBJ2-1 for the parts outside the CDR3, the full variable domain is GAGVSQSPSNKVTEKGKDVELRCDPISGHTALYWYRQSLGQGLEFLIYFQGNSAPDKSGLPSDRFSAERTGGSVSTLTIQRTQQEDSAVYLCASSLVTSYDNEQFFGPGTRLTVL.

Remarks on this clone: It is likely a read error, because the conserved phenylalanine at the end of the CDR3 is missing. The DNA is omitted, as the CDR3 cannot be located on it reliably, and the CDR3 follows TCRdb's listing. V is TRBV21-1 and J is TRBJ2-7. TRBV21-1 is listed as a pseudogene. The CDR3 length is 9 residues, termini included. The CDR3 spells CASSKTTSP.

The rearrangement joins TRBV5-4 to TRBJ1-2; D call uncertain. Deletions cut 3 bases from V and 4 bases from J, with 10 bases between. Germline CDR1 is SGHNT and CDR2 is YYREEE (reference sequence). The CDR3 loop spans 13 amino acids. CDR3 nucleotide sequence: TGTGCCAGCAGCTCTTGGGGAACCTATGGCTACACCTTC. It is translated as CASSSWGTYGYTF.

The J gene is TRBJ2-5, the V gene TRBV6-5, with TRBD2 as a possible D gene (5 bases). V was trimmed by 6 bases and J by 5 bases, leaving 13 bases between them. Germline loops: CDR1 MNHEY, CDR2 SVGAGI. This CDR3 spans 13 amino acids. DNA of the CDR3: TGTGCCAGCAGACCGGACTCCCTGGAGACCCAGTACTTC. Amino acids: CASRPDSLETQYF.

This chain links TRBV9 with TRBJ2-2; TRBD1 agrees at 9 bases. From germline, CDR1 is SGDLS and CDR2 YYNGEE. This CDR3 has 16 residues. Germline trimming cut 3 bases from V and 4 bases from J; bases unmatched to any gene: 7. The CDR3 spells CASSARDRASTGELFF. CDR3 nucleotides: TGTGCCAGCAGCGCCCGGGACAGGGCGAGCACCGGGGAGCTGTTTTTT.

This sequence joins TRBV2 and TRBJ2-5, with D perhaps given as TRBD1 or TRBD2 (5 bases each). Between the trimmed V and J ends, which lost 5 bases and 4 bases, there was a span of 8 bases. The CDR3 totals 12 residues. Germline V gene sequence: CDR1 SNHLY, CDR2 FYNNEI. This CDR3 is CASSRGGETQYF. CDR3 DNA sequence: TGTGCCAGCAGTCGTGGGGGAGAGACCCAGTACTTC.

The V gene is TRBV6-5, the J gene TRBJ2-3; D possibly uses TRBD1 or TRBD2 (7 bases each). V was pared by 6 bases and J by 1 base, with 14 bases between. The CDR3 is 15 residues long. Germline CDR1 MNHEY, CDR2 SVGAGI. Here the CDR3 reads CASRTTGRGTDTQYF. The DNA for the CDR3 is TGTGCCAGCAGGACGACAGGGAGGGGCACAGATACGCAGTATTTT.

This rearrangement joins TRBV28 to TRBJ2-3, with D possibly called TRBD1 or TRBD2 (5 bases each). Germline V gives CDR1 MDHEN, CDR2 SYDVKM. The CDR3 has 14 amino acids. The V end lost 10 bases, the J end lost 2 bases, and 16 bases lay between the germline ends. Here the CDR3 reads CATGGGLYTDTQYF. For the CDR3, the DNA is TGTGCCACCGGTGGGGGATTATACACAGATACGCAGTATTTT.

J is TRBJ1-2 and V is TRBV5-1; the match to TRBD1 covers 7 bases. In germline, CDR1 is SGHRS, CDR2 YFSETQ. The CDR3 covers 13 residues. V dropped 2 bases and J dropped 5; count of bases not matched to a gene: 3. The CDR3 is CASSFRDSYGYTF. In nucleotides, the CDR3 is TGCGCCAGCAGCTTCCGGGACAGTTATGGCTACACCTTC. The complete variable domain, with remaining parts taken from reference TRBV5-1 and TRBJ1-2, reads KAGVTQTPRYLIKTRGQQVTLSCSPISGHRSVSWYQQTPGQGLQFLFEYFSETQRNKGNFPGRFSGRQFSNSRSEMNVSTLELGDSALYLCASSFRDSYGYTFGSGTRLTVV.

V and J are TRBV6-5 and TRBJ1-4, with D maybe TRBD1 (5 bases). V lost 5 bases, J lost 8 bases, and 15 bases lay in between. Germline lookup yields CDR1 MNHEY and CDR2 SVGAGI. The CDR3 extends over 14 amino acids. As DNA, the CDR3 is TGTGCCAGCAGTGCGGGGACCGGGATGGAAAAACTGTTTTTT. Residues: CASSAGTGMEKLFF.

The rearrangement links TRBV18 to TRBJ1-2; D is perhaps TRBD1 (5 bases). V lost 2 bases to trimming and J lost 8 bases, with 12 bases between them. Germline V gene data show CDR1 as KGHSH and CDR2 as LQKENI. The CDR3 loop spans 13 amino acids. As DNA, the CDR3 is TGTGCCAGCTCACCAGGGGGTCCTAGGGGCTACACCTTC. This encodes CASSPGGPRGYTF.

The chain has TRBV19 and TRBJ1-2, with 7 bases identical to TRBD1. J was trimmed by 5 bases and V by 5 bases; bases with no gene match: 8. This CDR3 has 14 amino acids. Germline values: CDR1 LNHDA, CDR2 SQIVND (reference sequence). In DNA form, the CDR3 reads TGTGCCAGTAGTTCACAGGGGAGCAAGTATGGCTACACCTTC. Translation gives CASSSQGSKYGYTF.

The rearrangement joins TRBV20-1 to TRBJ2-7; possible D gene TRBD1, 7 bases. Per germline, CDR1 DFQATT and CDR2 SNEGSKA (reference sequence). The CDR3 covers 11 residues. V gave up 6 bases and J gave up 9 bases, with 15 bases separating them. The CDR3 nucleotides read TGCAGTGCCGACAGGGTTAGCGGGCAGTACTTC. Protein product: CSADRVSGQYF.

The chain has TRBV19 and TRBJ1-6; 8 bases align to TRBD1. Germline CDR1 LNHDA, CDR2 SQIVND (reference sequence). This CDR3 comprises 15 residues. V trimming: 3 bases; J trimming: 14 bases; junction bases outside the gene matches: 12. Written as DNA, the CDR3 is TGTGCCAGTAGTATCCCGGGACAGGCCTATTCGGCCCTCCACTTT. Translating it yields CASSIPGQAYSALHF.

The genes are TRBV19 and TRBJ1-1, with D possibly TRBD1 on 5 matching bases. Per germline, CDR1 LNHDA and CDR2 SQIVND (reference sequence). The germline V and J ends were trimmed by 5 bases and 5 bases, with 18 bases remaining between them. The CDR3 length is 15 residues. This CDR3 is CASSPSGGRGTEAFF. The CDR3 region has the DNA TGTGCCAGTAGTCCCAGCGGGGGAAGAGGGACTGAAGCTTTCTTT.

The V gene is TRBV29-1, the J gene TRBJ2-3; D remains unclear. Looked up from germline, CDR1 is SQVTM and CDR2 is ANQGSEA. The CDR3 is made up of 12 amino acids. V was trimmed by 4 bases and J by 6 bases, leaving 11 bases between them. The CDR3 sequence: CSVVRYGDTQYF. The CDR3, as DNA: TGCAGCGTTGTCCGGTACGGGGATACGCAGTATTTT.

The chain couples TRBV15 to TRBJ2-4; D not certain. Germline loops: CDR1 LNHNV, CDR2 YYDKDF (reference sequence). V was trimmed by 0 bases and J by 7 bases, leaving 7 bases between them. There are 13 residues in the CDR3. The CDR3 protein is CATSRDITNIQYF. CDR3 in DNA: TGTGCCACCAGCAGAGATATAACGAACATTCAGTACTTC.

J is TRBJ2-2 and V is TRBV30; perhaps TRBD1 as D (6 bases). The CDR3 loop spans 16 amino acids. CDR1 and CDR2 (germline): GTSNPN, SVGIG (reference sequence). V lost 3 bases to trimming and J lost 1 base, with 15 bases between them. The CDR3 spells CAWSPILQGNTGELFF. As DNA, the CDR3 is TGTGCCTGGAGCCCGATCCTACAGGGGAACACCGGGGAGCTGTTTTTT.

The rearrangement joins TRBV19 to TRBJ1-5; the D gene is possibly TRBD1 (6 bases). CDR3 length: 14 amino acids. Deletions cut 4 bases from V and 6 bases from J, with 13 bases between. Looked up from germline, CDR1 is LNHDA and CDR2 is SQIVND (reference sequence). The CDR3 sequence: CASSTQGMVQPQHF. The CDR3, as DNA: TGTGCCAGTAGTACCCAGGGGATGGTTCAGCCCCAGCATTTT. The entire variable domain, with the rest obtained from reference TRBV19 and TRBJ1-5, is as follows: DGGITQSPKYLFRKEGQNVTLSCEQNLNHDAMYWYRQDPGQGLRLIYYSQIVNDFQKGDIAEGYSVSREKKESFPLTVTSAQKNPTAFYLCASSTQGMVQPQHFGDGTRLSIL.

The CDR3 region is CASSWVGLHSGNTIYF. The CDR3 DNA sequence: TGTGCCAGCAGCTGGGTGGGACTTCACTCTGGAAACACCATATATTTT. The rearrangement uses TRBV7-9 and TRBJ1-3; a possible D gene is TRBD1 (5 bases). CDR1 and CDR2 from the germline V gene are SEHNR and FQNEAQ (reference sequence). This CDR3 has 16 amino acids. Trimming left V 4 bases short and J 0 bases short, with 13 bases between.

This rearrangement joins TRBV7-2 to TRBJ2-7; no firm D call. Trimming removed 3 bases from V and 2 bases from J, with 8 bases in between. The CDR3 loop spans 13 amino acids. The germline V gene encodes CDR1 SGHTA and CDR2 FQGNSA. DNA of the CDR3: TGTGCCAGCAGCTTGACAAGAGCCTACGAGCAGTACTTC. Translated, it gives CASSLTRAYEQYF.